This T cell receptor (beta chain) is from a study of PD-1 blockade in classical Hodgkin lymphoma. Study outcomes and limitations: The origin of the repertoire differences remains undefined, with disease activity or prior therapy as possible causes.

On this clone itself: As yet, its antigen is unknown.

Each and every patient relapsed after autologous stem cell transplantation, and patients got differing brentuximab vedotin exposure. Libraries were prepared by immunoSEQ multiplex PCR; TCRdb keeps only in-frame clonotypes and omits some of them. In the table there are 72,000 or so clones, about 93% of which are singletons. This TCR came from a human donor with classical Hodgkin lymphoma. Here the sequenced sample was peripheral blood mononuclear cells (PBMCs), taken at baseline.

In DNA, the CDR3 is TGTGCCAGCAGCTCGGACCTCCCCCCCTATGGCTACACCTTC. Protein: CASSSDLPPYGYTF. The chain carries TRBV5-5 and TRBJ1-2; D unresolved. Germline values: CDR1 SGHKS, CDR2 YYEKEE (reference sequence). The CDR3 length is 14 residues. V was shortened by 3 bases and J by 4 bases, with 13 bases between the two germline ends.